This is a list of T cell receptor beta chains from one sample in a study of T cell repertoires in cytomegalovirus infection. No antigen has been assigned to these receptors. One entry per CDR3 protein, called by TCRdb with MiXCR from the reads. This sample has fewer than 950,000 distinct CDR3 sequences, with 30% to 35% found just once. The sample consisted of cultured CD8+ T cells from PBMCs, taken from culture after CMV antigen stimulation. All receptors derive from a human donor in good health (CMV status not recorded). Some clones in this sample may be carry-over from other donors' samples. CDR3s include the opening cysteine and the closing phenylalanine or tryptophan. D genes are given only for firm matches. Some rows have no size entry. The others give once, few or many, or a class for an expanded clone.

NA	NA	TRBV4-1	TRBJ2-5	CASSHFQETQYF	TGCGCCAGCAGCCACTTCCAAGAGACCCAGTACTTC
NA	TRBD2	TRBV4-2	TRBJ2-5	CASSQETALAGSETQYF	TGTGCCAGCAGCCAAGAAACGGCACTAGCGGGGAGCGAGACCCAGTACTTC
once	TRBD1	TRBV7-6	TRBJ2-7	CASSSLGTGGHYEQYF	TGTGCCAGCAGCTCCCTGGGGACAGGGGGACACTACGAGCAGTACTTC
NA	NA	TRBV5-1	TRBJ2-7	CASSLRPGPYEQYF	TGCGCCAGCAGCTTGAGGCCGGGACCCTACGAGCAGTACTTC
few	TRBD1	TRBV4-1	TRBJ1-2	CASSQEVQGAWGYTF	TGCGCCAGCAGCCAAGAGGTTCAGGGGGCTTGGGGCTACACCTTC
many	NA	TRBV7-6	TRBJ2-7	CASSSQVAGESYEQYF	TGTGCCAGCAGCTCCCAAGTTGCGGGCGAGTCCTACGAGCAGTACTTC
few	NA	TRBV12-3/TRBV12-4	TRBJ2-5	CASSPPDGLGTQYF	TGTGCCAGCAGTCCCCCGGACGGACTGGGGACCCAGTACTTC
NA	TRBD1	TRBV12-3/TRBV12-4	TRBJ1-3	CASSYLTGAGNTIYF	TGTGCCAGCAGTTACCTGACAGGGGCGGGAAACACCATATATTTT
NA	NA	TRBV6-2/TRBV6-3	TRBJ1-5	CASSYLDISNQPQHF	TGTGCCAGCAGCTACTTGGACATTAGCAATCAGCCCCAGCATTTT
many	NA	TRBV7-9	TRBJ1-6	CASSLGGSPLHF	TGTGCCAGCAGCCTAGGGGGTTCACCCCTCCACTTT
many	NA	TRBV6-1	TRBJ1-1	CASMGQDRPLGTEAFF	TGTGCCAGCATGGGGCAGGACCGTCCTCTGGGAACTGAAGCTTTCTTT
NA	NA	TRBV28	TRBJ2-2	CASSFFDRPNTGELFF	TGTGCCAGCAGTTTCTTTGACAGACCTAACACCGGGGAGCTGTTTTTT
NA	NA	TRBV19	TRBJ1-1	CASSEPGRRNTEAFF	TGTGCCAGTAGTGAACCGGGACGGAGGAACACTGAAGCTTTCTTT
few	NA	TRBV19	TRBJ1-5	CASSPHTGNIQPQHF	TGTGCCAGTAGCCCGCATACAGGGAATATTCAGCCCCAGCATTTT
NA	TRBD2	TRBV7-9	TRBJ2-1	CASILRTSGGAWFF	TGTGCCAGCATCTTGAGAACTAGCGGGGGGGCATGGTTCTTC
few	TRBD1	TRBV20-1	TRBJ1-6	CSARDLTGENNSPLHF	TGCAGTGCTAGAGACCTTACAGGGGAGAATAATTCACCCCTCCACTTT